These 13 T cell receptor beta chains share one sample of origin, sequenced in a study of identical twins. Via MiXCR, TCRdb re-called the 5' RACE reads, giving one row per CDR3 protein. Altogether some 330,000 distinct CDR3 sequences are present, around 9% being singletons, with the ten largest covering about 8.1%. The sample consisted of naive T cells sorted from blood. Receptors originate from a woman between 50 and 59 years old in good health.

This chain connects TRBV4-1 to TRBJ2-1; possibly TRBD1 for D (5 bases). The germline V and J ends were trimmed by 0 bases and 13 bases, with 25 bases remaining between them. Germline assignment: CDR1 MGHRA and CDR2 YSYEKL. This CDR3 spans 17 amino acids. CDR3: CASSQDQGFSDGVSQFF. The CDR3 DNA follows: TGCGCCAGCAGCCAAGATCAGGGCTTCTCCGATGGGGTCTCCCAGTTCTTC.

There are many counts of this clonotype. The chain has TRBV5-1 and TRBJ2-7; TRBD1 is a possible D gene (6 bases). The V and J ends lost 4 bases and 1 base respectively, with 15 bases between them. The germline gives CDR1 SGHRS, CDR2 YFSETQ. CDR3 length: 15 amino acids. In DNA, the CDR3 is TGCGCCAGCAGCCTGACAGGTGGGTCATCCTACGAGCAGTACTTC. Protein product: CASSLTGGSSYEQYF.

This clonotype turned up a few times. The chain combines TRBV5-1 with TRBJ1-1; no definite D call. Germline V lookup: CDR1 SGHRS, CDR2 YFSETQ. Trimming removed 0 bases from V and 8 bases from J, with 8 bases in between. The CDR3 length is 12 residues. Here the CDR3 DNA reads TGCGCCAGCAGCTTGGGTATGGGAGAAGCTTTCTTT. This codes for CASSLGMGEAFF.

This clonotype was detected ten times or more. The rearrangement links TRBV6-5 to TRBJ1-6; D is unresolved. The V gene's germline CDR1 is MNHEY and CDR2 SVGAGI. There are 15 residues in the CDR3. The ends were cut back, 0 bases at V and 6 bases at J, with 9 bases in the middle. DNA for the CDR3: TGTGCCAGCAGTTACTCAGCGGACCGTAATTCACCCCTCCACTTT. Amino acid sequence: CASSYSADRNSPLHF.

This chain joins TRBV9 and TRBJ2-1; D is possibly TRBD2 (6 bases). V lost 4 bases and J 6 bases, leaving 17 bases between the germline ends. The CDR3 totals 15 residues. Germline V gene lookup returns CDR1 SGDLS and CDR2 YYNGEE. CDR3 residues: CASSRGTFAFNEQFF. In nucleotides, the CDR3 is TGTGCCAGCAGCCGCGGGACTTTCGCTTTCAATGAGCAGTTCTTC.

CDR3 sequence: CASSPREGDNEQFF. The CDR3 DNA reads as TGTGCCAGCAGCCCCAGAGAAGGGGACAATGAGCAGTTCTTC. The chain employs TRBV7-9 and TRBJ2-1; possible D gene TRBD1, 5 bases. V was trimmed by 5 bases and J by 5 bases, leaving 13 bases between them. Germline values: CDR1 SEHNR, CDR2 FQNEAQ (reference sequence). The CDR3 runs 14 residues.

Many counts were recorded for this clonotype. V and J are TRBV4-1 and TRBJ1-5, with D unresolved. The CDR3 is 16 residues long. With 1 base removed from V and 0 bases from J, the gap between germline ends came to 10 bases. In germline, CDR1 is MGHRA, CDR2 YSYEKL. CDR3 in DNA: TGCGCCAGCAGCCAAGTGGTGACCGCTAGCAATCAGCCCCAGCATTTT. Translating it yields CASSQVVTASNQPQHF.

This chain uses TRBV5-6 with TRBJ2-5; possible D gene TRBD1, 6 bases. The germline V gene has CDR1 SGHDT and CDR2 YYEEEE. The CDR3 is 13 amino acids. The V and J ends lost 5 bases and 5 bases respectively, with 13 bases between them. CDR3 sequence: CASRSTGTETQYF. CDR3 nucleotides: TGTGCCAGCAGAAGTACAGGGACGGAGACCCAGTACTTC.

This clonotype was seen repeatedly, ten times or more. V usage is TRBV6-6 and J usage is TRBJ1-5; no clear D gene. This CDR3 has 12 amino acids. Germline assignment: CDR1 MNHNY and CDR2 SVGAGI (reference sequence). Trimming shortened V by 6 bases and J by 7 bases, and 10 bases separated the two germline ends. The CDR3 protein is CASSPRTQPQHF. For the CDR3, the DNA is TGTGCCAGCAGCCCAAGAACCCAGCCCCAGCATTTT.

The chain couples TRBV5-1 to TRBJ2-2; the match to TRBD1 covers 10 bases. The CDR3 loop spans 17 amino acids. Germline V CDR1 and CDR2: SGHRS, YFSETQ. J was trimmed by 4 bases and V by 4 bases; bases with no gene match: 10. The CDR3 DNA follows: TGCGCCAGCAGCCCCTATCGACAGGGGGCGAGCACCGGGGAGCTGTTTTTT. This gives the protein CASSPYRQGASTGELFF.

This clonotype was counted many times. The CDR3 spells CASSTLGGGNSPLHF. DNA of the CDR3: TGTGCCAGCAGTACCCTGGGGGGCGGCAATTCACCCCTCCACTTT. The chain couples TRBV12-3 or TRBV12-4 to TRBJ1-6; possible D gene TRBD1, 6 bases. V lost 5 bases and J lost 7, with 15 bases in between. This CDR3 has 15 residues.

This clonotype came up a few times. The DNA of the CDR3 is TGCGCCAGCAGAGATTTTCTGAGGGCCCAATCTCACAATGAGCAGTTCTTC. It yields the protein CASRDFLRAQSHNEQFF. The chain is built from TRBV4-1 and TRBJ2-1; the D gene is possibly TRBD2 (5 bases). Trimming stripped 6 bases from V and 5 bases from J, with 23 bases between. This CDR3 spans 17 amino acids. Germline V gene lookup returns CDR1 MGHRA and CDR2 YSYEKL.

This clonotype came up a few times. This chain connects TRBV12-3 or TRBV12-4 to TRBJ1-6; no firm D call. The ends were cut back, 7 bases at V and 0 bases at J, with 10 bases in the middle. The CDR3 consists of 15 residues. CDR3 DNA sequence: TGTGCCAGCAAACGGGAAACCTCCTATAATTCACCCCTCCACTTT. It encodes CASKRETSYNSPLHF.